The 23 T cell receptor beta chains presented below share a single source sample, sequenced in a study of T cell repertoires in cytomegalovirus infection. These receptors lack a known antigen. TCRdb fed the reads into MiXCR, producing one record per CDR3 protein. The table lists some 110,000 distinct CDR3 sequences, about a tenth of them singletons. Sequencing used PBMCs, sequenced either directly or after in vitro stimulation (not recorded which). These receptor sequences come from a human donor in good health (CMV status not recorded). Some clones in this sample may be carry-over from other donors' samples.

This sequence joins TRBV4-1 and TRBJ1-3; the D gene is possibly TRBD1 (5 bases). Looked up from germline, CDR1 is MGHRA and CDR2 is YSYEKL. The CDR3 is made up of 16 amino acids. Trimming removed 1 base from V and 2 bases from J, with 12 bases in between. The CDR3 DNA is TGCGCCAGCAGCCAAGTTACAGGTATCACTGGAAACACCATATATTTT. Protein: CASSQVTGITGNTIYF.

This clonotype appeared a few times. This CDR3 reads CASRQEAGKYNSPLHF. CDR3 nucleotide sequence: TGTGCCAGCAGGCAGGAAGCGGGAAAGTATAATTCACCCCTCCACTTT. The chain joins TRBV7-4 to TRBJ1-6, with D hard to call. The germline CDR1 and CDR2 sequences are SGHVT and SQSDAQ. The CDR3 is made up of 16 amino acids. The V end lost 6 bases, the J end lost 4 bases, and 16 bases lay between the germline ends.

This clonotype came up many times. The DNA of the CDR3 is TGTGCCAGCAGCTTAGAGGGTGAAGCTTTCTTT. Translating gives CASSLEGEAFF. The chain joins TRBV7-2 to TRBJ1-1; unclear D gene. This CDR3 is 11 amino acids long. Trimming removed 1 base at V and 7 bases at J, with 4 bases between. CDR1 SGHTA and CDR2 FQGNSA come from the germline V gene.

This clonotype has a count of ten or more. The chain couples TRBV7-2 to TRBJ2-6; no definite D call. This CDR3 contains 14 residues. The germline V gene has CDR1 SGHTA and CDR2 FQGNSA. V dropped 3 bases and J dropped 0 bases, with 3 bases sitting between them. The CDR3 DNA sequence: TGTGCCAGCAGCTTCGGCTCTGGGGCCAACGTCCTGACTTTC. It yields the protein CASSFGSGANVLTF.

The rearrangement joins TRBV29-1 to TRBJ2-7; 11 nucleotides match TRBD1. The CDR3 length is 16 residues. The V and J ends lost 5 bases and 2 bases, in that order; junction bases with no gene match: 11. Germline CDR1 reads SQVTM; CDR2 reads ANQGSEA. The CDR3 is CSVSSGTGGPTYEQYF. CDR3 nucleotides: TGCAGCGTTTCCTCCGGGACAGGGGGACCGACCTACGAGCAGTACTTC.

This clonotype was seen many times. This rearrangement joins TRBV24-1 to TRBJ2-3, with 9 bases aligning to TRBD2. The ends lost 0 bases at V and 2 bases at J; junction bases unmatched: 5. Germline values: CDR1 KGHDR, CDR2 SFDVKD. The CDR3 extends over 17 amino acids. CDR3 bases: TGTGCCACCAGTGATTTGGAGACTAGCGGTCACACAGATACGCAGTATTTT. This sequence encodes CATSDLETSGHTDTQYF.

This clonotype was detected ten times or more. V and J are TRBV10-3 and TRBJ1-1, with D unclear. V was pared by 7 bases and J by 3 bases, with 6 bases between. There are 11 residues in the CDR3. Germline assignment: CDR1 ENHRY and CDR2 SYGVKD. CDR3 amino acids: CAIMGDTEAFF. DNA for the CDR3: TGTGCCATCATGGGCGACACTGAAGCTTTCTTT.

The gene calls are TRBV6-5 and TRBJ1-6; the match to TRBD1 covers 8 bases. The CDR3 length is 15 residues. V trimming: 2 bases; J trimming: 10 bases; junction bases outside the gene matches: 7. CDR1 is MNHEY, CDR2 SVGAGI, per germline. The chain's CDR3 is CASSYGDRGGSPLHF. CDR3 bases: TGTGCCAGCAGTTACGGCGACAGGGGCGGATCACCCCTCCACTTT.

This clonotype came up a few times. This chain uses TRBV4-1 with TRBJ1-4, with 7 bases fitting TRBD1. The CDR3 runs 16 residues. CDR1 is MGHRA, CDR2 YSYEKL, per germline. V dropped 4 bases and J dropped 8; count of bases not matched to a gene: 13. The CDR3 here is CASSRIPQGWGEKLFF. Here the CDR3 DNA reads TGCGCCAGCAGCCGAATACCACAGGGGTGGGGCGAAAAACTGTTTTTT.

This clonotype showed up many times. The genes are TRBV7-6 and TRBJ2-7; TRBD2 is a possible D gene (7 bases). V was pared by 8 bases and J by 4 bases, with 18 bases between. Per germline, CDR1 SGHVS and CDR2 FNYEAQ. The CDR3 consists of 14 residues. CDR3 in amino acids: CASAGRGESYEQYF. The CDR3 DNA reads TGTGCCAGCGCTGGGAGGGGGGAAAGTTACGAGCAGTACTTC. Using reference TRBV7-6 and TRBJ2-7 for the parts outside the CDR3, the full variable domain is GAGVSQSPRYKVTKRGQDVALRCDPISGHVSLYWYRQALGQGPEFLTYFNYEAQQDKSGLPNDRFSAERPEGSISTLTIQRTEQRDSAMYRCASAGRGESYEQYFGPGTRLTVT.

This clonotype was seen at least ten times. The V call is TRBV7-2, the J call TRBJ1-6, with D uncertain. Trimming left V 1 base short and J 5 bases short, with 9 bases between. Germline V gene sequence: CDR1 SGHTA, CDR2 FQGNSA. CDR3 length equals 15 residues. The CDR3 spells CASSLVSRNNSPLHF. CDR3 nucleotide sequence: TGTGCCAGCAGCTTAGTCAGCAGGAATAATTCACCCCTCCACTTT.

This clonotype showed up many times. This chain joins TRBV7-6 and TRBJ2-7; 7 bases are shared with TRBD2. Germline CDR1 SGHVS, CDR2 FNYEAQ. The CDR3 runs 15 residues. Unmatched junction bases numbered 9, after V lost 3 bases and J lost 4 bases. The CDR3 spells CASSFTSEPFYEQYV. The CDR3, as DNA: TGTGCCAGCAGCTTTACTAGCGAGCCGTTTTACGAGCAGTACGTC.

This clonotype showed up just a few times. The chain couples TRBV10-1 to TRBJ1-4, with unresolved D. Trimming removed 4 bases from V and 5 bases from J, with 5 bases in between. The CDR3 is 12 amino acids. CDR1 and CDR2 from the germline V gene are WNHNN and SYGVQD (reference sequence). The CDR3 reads CASSASNEKLFF. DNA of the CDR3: TGCGCCAGCAGTGCTTCGAATGAAAAACTGTTTTTT.

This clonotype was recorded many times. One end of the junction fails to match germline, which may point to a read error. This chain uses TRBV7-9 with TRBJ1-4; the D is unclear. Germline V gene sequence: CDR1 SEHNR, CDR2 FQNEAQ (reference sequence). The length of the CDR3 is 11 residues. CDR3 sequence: CASSPPGSIIF. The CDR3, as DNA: TGTGCCAGCAGCCCACCGGGGTCAATTATTTTT. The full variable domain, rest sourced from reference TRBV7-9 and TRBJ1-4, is DTGVSQNPRHKITKRGQNVTFRCDPISEHNRLYWYRQTLGQGPEFLTYFQNEAQLEKSRLLSDRFSAERPKGSFSTLEIQRTEQGDSAMYLCASSPPGSIIFGSGTQLSVL.

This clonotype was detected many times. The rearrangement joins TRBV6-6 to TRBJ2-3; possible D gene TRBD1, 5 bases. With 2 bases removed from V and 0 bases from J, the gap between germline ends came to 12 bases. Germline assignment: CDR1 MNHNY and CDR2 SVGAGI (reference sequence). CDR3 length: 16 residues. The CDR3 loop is CASSYGAASSTDTQYF. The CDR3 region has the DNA TGTGCCAGCAGTTACGGGGCGGCCTCTAGCACAGATACGCAGTATTTT.

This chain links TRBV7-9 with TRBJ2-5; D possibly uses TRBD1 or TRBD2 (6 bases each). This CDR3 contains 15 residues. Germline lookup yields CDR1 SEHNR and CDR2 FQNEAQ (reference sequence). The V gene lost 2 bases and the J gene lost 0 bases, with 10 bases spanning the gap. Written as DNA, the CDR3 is TGTGCCAGCAGCTTAAGGGGGGAGTACCAAGAGACCCAGTACTTC. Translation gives CASSLRGEYQETQYF.

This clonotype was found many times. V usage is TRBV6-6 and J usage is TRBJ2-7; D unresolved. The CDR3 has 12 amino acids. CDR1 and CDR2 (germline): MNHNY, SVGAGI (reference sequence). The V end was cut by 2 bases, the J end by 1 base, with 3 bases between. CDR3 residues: CASSYMSYEQYV. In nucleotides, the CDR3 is TGTGCCAGCAGTTACATGTCCTACGAGCAGTACGTC.

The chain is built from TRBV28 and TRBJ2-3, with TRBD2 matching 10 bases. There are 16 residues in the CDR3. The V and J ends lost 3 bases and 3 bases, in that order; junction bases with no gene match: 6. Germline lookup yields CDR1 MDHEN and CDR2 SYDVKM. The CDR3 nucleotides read TGTGCCAGCAGTTTCCTAGCGGGAGCGGCAACAGATACGCAGTATTTT. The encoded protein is CASSFLAGAATDTQYF.

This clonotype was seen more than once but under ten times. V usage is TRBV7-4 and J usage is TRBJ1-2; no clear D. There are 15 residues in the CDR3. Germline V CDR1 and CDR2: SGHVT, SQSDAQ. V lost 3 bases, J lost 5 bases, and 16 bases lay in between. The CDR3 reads CASSFGVRGSYGYTF. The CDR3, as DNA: TGTGCCAGCAGCTTCGGGGTCCGAGGGAGTTATGGCTACACCTTC.

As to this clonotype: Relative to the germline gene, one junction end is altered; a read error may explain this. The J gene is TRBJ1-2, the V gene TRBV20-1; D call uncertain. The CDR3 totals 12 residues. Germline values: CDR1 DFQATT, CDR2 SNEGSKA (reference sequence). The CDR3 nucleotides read TGCAGTGCCAGAGAGTCCCTCGCGGGCTACACCTTC. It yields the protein CSARESLAGYTF.

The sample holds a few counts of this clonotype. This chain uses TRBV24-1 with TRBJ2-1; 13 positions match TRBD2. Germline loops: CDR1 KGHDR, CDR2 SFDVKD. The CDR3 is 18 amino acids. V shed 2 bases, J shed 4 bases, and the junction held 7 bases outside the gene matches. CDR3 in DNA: TGTGCCACCAGTGATTCGGGACTAGCGGGATCTCTTTACAATGAGCAGTTCTTC. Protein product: CATSDSGLAGSLYNEQFF.

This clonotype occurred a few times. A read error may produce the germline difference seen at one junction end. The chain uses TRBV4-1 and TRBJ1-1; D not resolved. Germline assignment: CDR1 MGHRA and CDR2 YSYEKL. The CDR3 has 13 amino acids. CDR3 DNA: TGCGCCAGCAGCCAAGGGTTCACCGATACCACCCTCTTT. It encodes CASSQGFTDTTLF.

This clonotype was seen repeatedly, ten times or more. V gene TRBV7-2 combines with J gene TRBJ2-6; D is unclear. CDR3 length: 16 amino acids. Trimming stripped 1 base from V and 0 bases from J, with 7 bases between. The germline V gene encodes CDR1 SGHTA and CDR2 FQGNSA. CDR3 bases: TGTGCCAGCAGCTTAGAGGCAACCTCTGGGGCCAACGTCCTGACTTTC. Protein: CASSLEATSGANVLTF.